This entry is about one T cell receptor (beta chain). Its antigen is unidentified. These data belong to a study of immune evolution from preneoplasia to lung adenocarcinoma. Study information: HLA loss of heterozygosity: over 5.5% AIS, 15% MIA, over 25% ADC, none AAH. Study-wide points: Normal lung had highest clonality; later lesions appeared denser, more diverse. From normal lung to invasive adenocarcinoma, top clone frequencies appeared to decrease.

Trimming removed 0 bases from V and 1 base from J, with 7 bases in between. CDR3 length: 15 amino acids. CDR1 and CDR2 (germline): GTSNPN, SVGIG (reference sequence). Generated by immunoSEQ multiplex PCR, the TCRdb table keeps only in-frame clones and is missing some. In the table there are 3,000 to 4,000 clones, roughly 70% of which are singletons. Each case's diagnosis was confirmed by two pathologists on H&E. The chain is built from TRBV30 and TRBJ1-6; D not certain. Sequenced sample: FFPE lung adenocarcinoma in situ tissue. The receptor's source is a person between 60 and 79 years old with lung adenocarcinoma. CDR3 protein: CAWSVFGSYNSPLHF. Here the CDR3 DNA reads TGTGCCTGGAGTGTATTTGGATCCTATAATTCACCCCTCCACTTT.